Shown below are 23 T cell receptor beta chains from a single sample sequenced in a study of cytomegalovirus exposure and HLA in healthy donors. The PCR was carried out with 60 Vbeta primers and 13 Jbeta primers. The table came from immunoSEQ multiplex PCR; TCRdb's copy has only in-frame clones and leaves some out. The data contain 100,000 to 150,000 clones, under 90% of them singletons. Material: PBMCs. Receptors originate from a man in his late teens or twenties in good health and CMV-seronegative.

This clone was detected only a few times. The V and J genes are TRBV7-6 and TRBJ2-7; D uncertain. The CDR3 loop spans 12 amino acids. V was trimmed by 5 bases and J by 4 bases, leaving 9 bases between them. Germline values: CDR1 SGHVS, CDR2 FNYEAQ. The CDR3 DNA is TGTGCCAGCAGCCCAGCGCCGTACGAGCAGTACTTC. This sequence encodes CASSPAPYEQYF. The variable domain in full, completed from reference TRBV7-6 and TRBJ2-7, reads GAGVSQSPRYKVTKRGQDVALRCDPISGHVSLYWYRQALGQGPEFLTYFNYEAQQDKSGLPNDRFSAERPEGSISTLTIQRTEQRDSAMYRCASSPAPYEQYFGPGTRLTVT.

This clone was seen a handful of times. The gene calls are TRBV10-3 and TRBJ2-7; TRBD2 matches 8 bases. The CDR3 is 16 residues long. V lost 3 bases and J lost 4; bases outside the gene matches: 11. Germline V lookup: CDR1 ENHRY, CDR2 SYGVKD. The CDR3 nucleotides are TGTGCCATCAGTGAAACCTTTGCTAGCGGGTCGTACGAGCAGTACTTC. This codes for CAISETFASGSYEQYF.

This clone came up a few times. The chain recombines TRBV7-2 with TRBJ1-5; possibly TRBD1 for D (6 bases). Germline loops: CDR1 SGHTA, CDR2 FQGNSA. The ends were cut back, 5 bases at V and 2 bases at J, with 7 bases in the middle. The CDR3 contains 13 residues. Here the CDR3 DNA reads TGTGCCAGCAGCAACAGGGGCAATCAGCCCCAGCATTTT. Translation gives CASSNRGNQPQHF.

This sequence joins TRBV28 and TRBJ2-7; 10 nucleotides align to TRBD2. The germline V gene encodes CDR1 MDHEN and CDR2 SYDVKM. V gave up 9 bases and J gave up 3 bases; unmatched junction bases: 8. There are 14 residues in the CDR3. For the CDR3, the DNA is TGTGCCAGTGTGAGCGGGGGGGCCTACTACGAGCAGTACTTC. It specifies CASVSGGAYYEQYF.

CDR3 protein: CASSESLAGYEQFF. The DNA of the CDR3 is TGTGCCAGCAGTGAAAGTCTAGCGGGCTATGAGCAGTTCTTC. This chain links TRBV6-1 with TRBJ2-1; 8 positions agree with TRBD2. This CDR3 comprises 14 residues. V shed 2 bases, J shed 8 bases, and the junction held 5 bases outside the gene matches. Germline values: CDR1 MNHNS, CDR2 SASEGT.

The chain recombines TRBV6-5 with TRBJ1-2, with 7 bases that match TRBD1. Per the germline V gene, CDR1 is MNHEY and CDR2 is SVGAGI. This CDR3 is built from 14 residues. Trimming at V came to 6 bases and at J to 7 bases, leaving 11 bases not matched to a gene. The CDR3 loop is CASRPNRGLGGYTF. CDR3 sequence (DNA): TGTGCCAGCAGGCCCAACAGGGGTTTAGGTGGCTACACCTTC.

This clone was recorded only once. The chain has TRBV5-1 and TRBJ2-2, with a possible D match to TRBD2 (5 bases). V was cut by 4 bases and J by 5 bases, with 15 bases left in between. Germline V gene data show CDR1 as SGHRS and CDR2 as YFSETQ. The CDR3 is made up of 15 amino acids. CDR3: CASSTLVGGTGELFF. CDR3 bases: TGCGCCAGCAGCACTCTTGTAGGCGGGACCGGGGAGCTGTTTTTT. Full variable domain (rest looked up from reference TRBV5-1 and TRBJ2-2): KAGVTQTPRYLIKTRGQQVTLSCSPISGHRSVSWYQQTPGQGLQFLFEYFSETQRNKGNFPGRFSGRQFSNSRSEMNVSTLELGDSALYLCASSTLVGGTGELFFGEGSRLTVL.

The chain has TRBV11-2 and TRBJ2-1, with D tentatively TRBD2 (6 bases). The CDR3 extends over 14 amino acids. V lost 5 bases to trimming and J lost 3 bases, with 11 bases between them. Germline V lookup: CDR1 SGHAT, CDR2 FQNNGV. CDR3: CASSRRTNYNEQFF. DNA of the CDR3: TGTGCCAGCAGCCGCCGGACTAACTACAATGAGCAGTTCTTC.

The chain combines TRBV14 with TRBJ1-2; TRBD1 might be the D (6 bases). The CDR3 covers 12 residues. In germline, CDR1 is SGHDN, CDR2 FVKESK. Trimming cost V 5 bases and J 7 bases, with 11 bases left between them. CDR3 coding DNA: TGTGCCAGCAGCGCTCACAGGGCTGGCTACACCTTC. It specifies CASSAHRAGYTF.

This clone was detected a few times. The V gene is TRBV5-4, the J gene TRBJ2-7; 10 positions match TRBD1. Germline CDR1 reads SGHNT; CDR2 reads YYREEE (reference sequence). This CDR3 region has 15 residues. Trimming took 6 bases from V and 3 from J; bases not matched to a gene: 9. The CDR3 coding sequence is TGTGCCAGCAACTCCCCGGGACAGGGGTTCTACGAGCAGTACTTC. Its translation is CASNSPGQGFYEQYF.

V usage is TRBV30 and J usage is TRBJ2-5, with D possibly matching TRBD1 (6 bases). This CDR3 spans 14 amino acids. Germline V lookup: CDR1 GTSNPN, CDR2 SVGIG (reference sequence). Trimming stripped 4 bases from V and 6 bases from J, with 18 bases between. The CDR3 reads CAWTLGGTGKTQYF. CDR3 coding DNA: TGTGCCTGGACCCTAGGGGGTACGGGAAAGACCCAGTACTTC.

On this clone itself: The junction differs from germline at one of its ends, possibly a read error. The CDR3 protein is CASSAGNSGAFRNEQFF. Here the CDR3 DNA reads TGTGCTAGCAGCGCCGGCAATAGTGGGGCCTTTAGAAATGAGCAGTTCTTC. The chain has TRBV7-7 and TRBJ2-1; D perhaps matches TRBD1 (5 bases). The V gene's germline CDR1 is SSHAT and CDR2 FNYEAQ (reference sequence). This CDR3 region has 17 residues.

The chain carries TRBV9 and TRBJ2-3; D perhaps matches TRBD1 (6 bases). Trimming stripped 3 bases from V and 2 bases from J, with 16 bases between. The CDR3 length is 16 residues. Per germline, CDR1 SGDLS and CDR2 YYNGEE. This CDR3 reads CASSAPRDIFTDTQYF. The CDR3 bases are TGTGCCAGCAGCGCCCCACGGGACATCTTCACAGATACGCAGTATTTT.

V gene TRBV5-6 combines with J gene TRBJ2-7; D is uncertain. The V and J ends lost 1 base and 2 bases respectively, with 7 bases between them. Looked up from germline, CDR1 is SGHDT and CDR2 is YYEEEE. This CDR3 has 13 residues. The DNA for the CDR3 is TGTGCCAGCAGCTTGTCTCAGGCCTACGAGCAGTACTTC. This codes for CASSLSQAYEQYF.

J is TRBJ2-3 and V is TRBV6-4; D not resolved. CDR3 length: 12 amino acids. V dropped 0 bases and J dropped 13 bases, with 11 bases sitting between them. The germline gives CDR1 MRHNA, CDR2 SNTAGT. In DNA, the CDR3 is TGTGCCAGCAGTGACTCGAATTTAGCTAAGTATTTT. Amino acid sequence: CASSDSNLAKYF.

The chain carries TRBV14 and TRBJ1-2; TRBD1 is a possible D gene (6 bases). The CDR3 sequence is 14 residues long. CDR1 is SGHDN, CDR2 FVKESK, per germline. The ends were cut back, 1 base at V and 3 bases at J, with 9 bases in the middle. The CDR3 DNA reads as TGTGCCAGCAGCCAAGCTACAGGGTACTATGGCTACACCTTC. This codes for CASSQATGYYGYTF.

V and J are TRBV4-1 and TRBJ2-7; 10 bases map to TRBD2. Trimming at V came to 4 bases and at J to 2 bases, leaving 5 bases not matched to a gene. The CDR3 is 15 amino acids. Germline CDR1 is MGHRA and CDR2 is YSYEKL. As DNA, the CDR3 is TGCGCCAGCAGCCTTACTAGCGGGGCCCCCTACGAGCAGTACTTC. Translation gives CASSLTSGAPYEQYF.

This sequence joins TRBV6-1 and TRBJ1-1, with D uncertain. CDR3 length equals 11 residues. Per germline, CDR1 MNHNS and CDR2 SASEGT. Trimming removed 8 bases from V and 6 bases from J, with 10 bases in between. The DNA of the CDR3 is TGTGCCAGCTGGGTCGGGGCTGAAGCTTTCTTT. Translating it yields CASWVGAEAFF.

The chain has TRBV2 and TRBJ1-4; tentatively, D is TRBD1 (5 bases). CDR3 length: 15 residues. CDR1 and CDR2 (germline): SNHLY, FYNNEI. V shed 2 bases and J shed 6 bases, with 13 bases lying between them. The DNA of the CDR3 is TGTGCCAGCAGTGAATGGGCAGACAGATATGAAAAACTGTTTTTT. Amino acid sequence: CASSEWADRYEKLFF. Full variable domain (rest looked up from reference TRBV2 and TRBJ1-4): EPEVTQTPSHQVTQMGQEVILRCVPISNHLYFYWYRQILGQKVEFLVSFYNNEISEKSEIFDDQFSVERPDGSNFTLKIRSTKLEDSAMYFCASSEWADRYEKLFFGSGTQLSVL.

The V gene is TRBV27, the J gene TRBJ1-2; D is unresolved. Trimming took off 4 bases at V and 0 bases at J, with 9 bases between the two ends. The germline V gene has CDR1 MNHEY and CDR2 SMNVEV (reference sequence). The CDR3 length is 14 residues. The chain's CDR3 is CASSSYSSNYGYTF. The CDR3 DNA reads TGTGCCAGCAGTTCCTACAGCTCTAACTATGGCTACACCTTC.

This CDR3 reads CASSPGLAGDETQYF. CDR3 in DNA: TGCGCCAGCAGCCCGGGACTAGCGGGGGATGAGACCCAGTACTTC. The chain links TRBV5-1 to TRBJ2-5, with TRBD2 matching over 14 bases. Germline V gene sequence: CDR1 SGHRS, CDR2 YFSETQ. After removal of 4 bases from V and 5 bases from J, the junction contained 4 bases not matched to a gene. This CDR3 contains 15 residues.

The chain joins TRBV27 to TRBJ1-6; 10 nucleotides match TRBD1. The junction had 5 bases not matched to a gene; V was cut back by 6 bases and J by 12 bases. The CDR3 is 13 residues long. Per germline, CDR1 MNHEY and CDR2 SMNVEV (reference sequence). CDR3 amino acids: CASRADRGLPLHF. In DNA form, the CDR3 reads TGTGCCAGCAGGGCTGACAGGGGGCTACCCCTCCACTTT.

The chain uses TRBV19 and TRBJ1-3; no clear D gene. The germline CDR1 and CDR2 sequences are LNHDA and SQIVND (reference sequence). This CDR3 has 14 residues. V was shortened by 5 bases and J by 4 bases, with 12 bases between the two germline ends. CDR3 in DNA: TGTGCCAGTAGTCTCCGACCGCGGGGAAACACCATATATTTT. Translating it yields CASSLRPRGNTIYF.